This TCR beta chain was sequenced during a study of blood T cell repertoires in COVID-19. Study as a whole: Specimens from acute and convalescent COVID-19 originated in the United States, Italy and Spain. Sample material is recorded as cDNA or gDNA derived from T cells, B-cell-depleted T cells, or PBMCs.

Original processing methods: Estimation of nucleated cell counts relied on the amplification of reference gene primers. Libraries were prepared by immunoSEQ multiplex PCR; TCRdb keeps only in-frame clonotypes and omits some of them. The V and J calls and the clone size are those of that table, but D and trimming were determined from the DNA. The sample lists some 260,000 clones, roughly 87% occurring once. J was trimmed by 5 bases and V by 5 bases; bases with no gene match: 8. Per the germline V gene, CDR1 is SGHAT and CDR2 is FQNNGV. This CDR3 spans 14 amino acids. Sequencing was performed on peripheral blood. The clonotype comes from a man younger than 35 with active or convalescent COVID-19. This chain uses TRBV11-2 with TRBJ2-5; TRBD1 aligns across 7 bases. The CDR3 nucleotides read TGTGCCAGCAGCAAAACAGGGGTGGCGGAGACCCAGTACTTC. Protein: CASSKTGVAETQYF.